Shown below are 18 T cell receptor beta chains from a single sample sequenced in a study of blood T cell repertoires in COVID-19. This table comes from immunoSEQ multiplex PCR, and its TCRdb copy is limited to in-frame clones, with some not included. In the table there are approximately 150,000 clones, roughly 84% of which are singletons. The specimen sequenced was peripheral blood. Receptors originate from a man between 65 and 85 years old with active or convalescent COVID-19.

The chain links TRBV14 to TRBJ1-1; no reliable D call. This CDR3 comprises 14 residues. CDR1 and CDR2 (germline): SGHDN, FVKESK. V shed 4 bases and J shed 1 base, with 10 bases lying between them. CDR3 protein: CASSPKAGNTEAFF. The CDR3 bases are TGTGCCAGCAGCCCAAAGGCAGGGAACACTGAAGCTTTCTTT.

CDR3 protein: CASSQHRLRSYNSPLHF. The CDR3 DNA sequence: TGTGCCAGCAGCCAACACAGGCTCCGCTCCTATAATTCACCCCTCCACTTT. V gene TRBV7-2 combines with J gene TRBJ1-6; maybe TRBD1 (5 bases). The germline V gene has CDR1 SGHTA and CDR2 FQGNSA. The CDR3 covers 17 residues. V was trimmed by 5 bases and J by 0 bases, leaving 14 bases between them.

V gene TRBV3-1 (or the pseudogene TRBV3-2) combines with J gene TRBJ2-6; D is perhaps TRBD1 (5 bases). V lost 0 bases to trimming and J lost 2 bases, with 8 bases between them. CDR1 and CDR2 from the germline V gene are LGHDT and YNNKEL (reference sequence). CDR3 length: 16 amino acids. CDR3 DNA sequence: TGTGCCAGCAGCCAAGAGATCAGGGCTGGGGCCAACGTCCTGACTTTC. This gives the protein CASSQEIRAGANVLTF.

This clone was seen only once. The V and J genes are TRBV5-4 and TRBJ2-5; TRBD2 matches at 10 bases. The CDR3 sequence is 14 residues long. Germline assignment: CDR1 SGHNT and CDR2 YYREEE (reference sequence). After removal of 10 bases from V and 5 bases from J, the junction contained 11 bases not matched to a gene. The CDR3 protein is CAGSKREGEETQYF. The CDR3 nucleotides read TGTGCCGGGTCTAAGCGGGAGGGGGAGGAGACCCAGTACTTC.

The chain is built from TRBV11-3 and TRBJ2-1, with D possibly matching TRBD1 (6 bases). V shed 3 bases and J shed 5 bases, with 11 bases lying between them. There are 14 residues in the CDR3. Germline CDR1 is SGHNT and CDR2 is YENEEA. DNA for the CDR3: TGTGCCAGCAGCTTGGGGACAAATCACAATGAGCAGTTCTTC. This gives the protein CASSLGTNHNEQFF.

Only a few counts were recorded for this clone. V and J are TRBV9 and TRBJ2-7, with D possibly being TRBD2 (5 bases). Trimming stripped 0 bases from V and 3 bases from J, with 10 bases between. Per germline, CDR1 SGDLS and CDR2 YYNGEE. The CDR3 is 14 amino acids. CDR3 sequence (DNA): TGTGCCAGCAGCGTAGGTTCGGGGAGCTACGAGCAGTACTTC. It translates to CASSVGSGSYEQYF.

The CDR3 DNA is TGTGCCAGCAGCCAGAATACAGGGGCATTTATGAACACTGAAGCTTTCTTT. This gives the protein CASSQNTGAFMNTEAFF. The V and J genes are TRBV3-1 (or the pseudogene TRBV3-2) and TRBJ1-1, with 7 bases matching TRBD1. Germline CDR1 is LGHDT and CDR2 is YNNKEL (reference sequence). With V trimmed by 3 bases and J by 0 bases, 10 bases remained unmatched. The CDR3 sequence is 17 residues long.

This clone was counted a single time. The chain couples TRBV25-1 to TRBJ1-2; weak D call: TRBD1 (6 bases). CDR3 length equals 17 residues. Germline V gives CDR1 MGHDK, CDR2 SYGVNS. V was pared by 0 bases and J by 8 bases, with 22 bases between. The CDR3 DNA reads TGTGCCAGCAGTGAATATATGTCGGGGGGGGACACGGTAGGCTACACCTTC. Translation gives CASSEYMSGGDTVGYTF.

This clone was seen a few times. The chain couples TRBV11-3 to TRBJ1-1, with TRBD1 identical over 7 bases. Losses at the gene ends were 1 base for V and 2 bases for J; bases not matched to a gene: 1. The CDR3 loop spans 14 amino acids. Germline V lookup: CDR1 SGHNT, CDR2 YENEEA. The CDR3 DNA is TGTGCCAGCAGCTTAGGAGGGGGCAACACTGAAGCTTTCTTT. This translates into CASSLGGGNTEAFF.

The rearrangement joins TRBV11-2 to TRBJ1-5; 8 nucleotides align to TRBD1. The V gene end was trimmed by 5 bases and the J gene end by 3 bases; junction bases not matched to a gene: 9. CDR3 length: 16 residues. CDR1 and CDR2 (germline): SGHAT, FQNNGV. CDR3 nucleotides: TGTGCCAGCAGCGTACGACAGGGGAGGAACAATCAGCCCCAGCATTTT. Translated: CASSVRQGRNNQPQHF.

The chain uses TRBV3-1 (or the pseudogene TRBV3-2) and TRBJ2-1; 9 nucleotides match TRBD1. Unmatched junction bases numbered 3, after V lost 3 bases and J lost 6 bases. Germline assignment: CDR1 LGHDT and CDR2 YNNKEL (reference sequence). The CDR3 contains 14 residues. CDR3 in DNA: TGTGCCAGCAGCCACGGGACAGGGACCAATGAGCAGTTCTTC. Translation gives CASSHGTGTNEQFF.

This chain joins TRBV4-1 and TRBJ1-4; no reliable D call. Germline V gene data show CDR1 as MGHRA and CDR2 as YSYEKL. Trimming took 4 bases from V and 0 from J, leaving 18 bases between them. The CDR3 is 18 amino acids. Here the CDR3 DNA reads TGCGCCAGCAGCCTTTTCAAGGCGGTGGCTGCAACTAATGAAAAACTGTTTTTT. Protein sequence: CASSLFKAVAATNEKLFF.

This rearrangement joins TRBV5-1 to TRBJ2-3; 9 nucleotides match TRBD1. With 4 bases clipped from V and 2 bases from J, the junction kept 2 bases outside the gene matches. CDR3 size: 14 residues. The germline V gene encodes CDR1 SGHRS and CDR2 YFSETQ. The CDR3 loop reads CASSRDRATDTQYF. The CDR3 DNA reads TGCGCCAGCAGCCGGGACAGGGCCACAGATACGCAGTATTTT.

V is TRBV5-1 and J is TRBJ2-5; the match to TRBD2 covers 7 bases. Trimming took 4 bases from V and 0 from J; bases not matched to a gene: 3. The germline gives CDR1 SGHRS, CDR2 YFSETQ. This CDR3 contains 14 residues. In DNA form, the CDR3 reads TGCGCCAGCAGCGGGGCGGGAGACCAAGAGACCCAGTACTTC. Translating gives CASSGAGDQETQYF.

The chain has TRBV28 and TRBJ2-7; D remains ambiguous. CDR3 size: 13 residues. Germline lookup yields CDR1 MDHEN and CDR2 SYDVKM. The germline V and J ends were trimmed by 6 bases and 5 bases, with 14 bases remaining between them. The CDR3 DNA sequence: TGTGCCAGCAGGGCAGGTCTATGGGACGAGCAGTACTTC. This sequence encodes CASRAGLWDEQYF.

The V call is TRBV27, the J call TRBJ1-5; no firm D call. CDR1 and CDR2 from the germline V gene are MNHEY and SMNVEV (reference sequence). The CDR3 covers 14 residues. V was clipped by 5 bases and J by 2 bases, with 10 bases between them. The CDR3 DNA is TGTGCCAGCAGTCCAACATTCGGCAATCAGCCCCAGCATTTT. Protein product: CASSPTFGNQPQHF.

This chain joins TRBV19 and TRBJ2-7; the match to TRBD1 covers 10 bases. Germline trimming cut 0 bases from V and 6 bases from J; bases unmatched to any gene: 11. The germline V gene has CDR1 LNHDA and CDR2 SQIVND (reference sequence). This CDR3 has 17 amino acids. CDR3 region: CASSIDPPGTGVSEQYF. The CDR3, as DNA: TGTGCCAGTAGTATAGATCCCCCCGGGACAGGGGTTTCCGAGCAGTACTTC.

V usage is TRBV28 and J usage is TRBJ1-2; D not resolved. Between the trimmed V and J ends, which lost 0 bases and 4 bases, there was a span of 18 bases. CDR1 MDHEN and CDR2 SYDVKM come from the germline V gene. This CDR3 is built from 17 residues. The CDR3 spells CASSLWGLGVGGYGYTF. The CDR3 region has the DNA TGTGCCAGCAGTTTATGGGGTTTGGGAGTAGGAGGCTATGGCTACACCTTC.